The 10 T cell receptor beta chains given below trace back to one sample, sequenced in a study of cytomegalovirus exposure and HLA in healthy donors (dated by TCRdb to between 2016 and 2019). The library was generated by the immunoSEQ multiplex PCR assay. The multiplex PCR relied on a mix of 60 forward primers for TCR Vbeta segments and 13 reverse primers for TCR Jbeta segments. TCRdb carries this immuneACCESS record with in-frame sequences only. Its versions omit some clonotypes, under half of them owing to an unresolved V gene in the studies checked, with the rest unexplained. The sample yields some 150,000 clones; around 9% were counted once. The leading ten clones occupy approximately 7.5% of the sample. Sequenced material: PBMCs. The receptors here all came from a woman in her thirties or forties in good health and CMV-seropositive.

In this sample, this clone turned up a few times. The genes are TRBV6-1 and TRBJ2-2; no clear D. The germline V gene has CDR1 MNHNS and CDR2 SASEGT. The CDR3 is 12 residues long. V was shortened by 2 bases and J by 8 bases, with 6 bases between the two germline ends. CDR3 amino acids: CASSETFGELFF. The CDR3 DNA follows: TGTGCCAGCAGTGAAACTTTTGGGGAGCTGTTTTTT.

This chain joins TRBV4-2 and TRBJ2-5, with TRBD2 identical over 8 bases. The germline V gene encodes CDR1 LGHNA and CDR2 YNFKEQ. With 2 bases clipped from V and 6 bases from J, the junction kept 11 bases outside the gene matches. The CDR3 has 16 residues. CDR3 DNA sequence: TGTGCCAGCAGCCAACCCGGGACTAGTCTACAACAGACCCAGTACTTC. This sequence encodes CASSQPGTSLQQTQYF.

This clone was seen once. Other nucleotide sequences in the sample specify the same CDR3. The V gene is TRBV6-5, the J gene TRBJ1-1, with a possible D match to TRBD1 (5 bases). CDR3 size: 15 residues. CDR1 MNHEY and CDR2 SVGAGI come from the germline V gene. V was clipped by 0 bases and J by 0 bases, with 8 bases between them. CDR3: CASSYSGHLNTEAFF. The CDR3 nucleotides read TGTGCCAGCAGTTACTCCGGACACCTGAACACTGAAGCTTTCTTT.

This clone has only a few counts. The chain uses TRBV7-2 and TRBJ2-1, with D perhaps matching TRBD1 (6 bases). V shed 4 bases and J shed 4 bases, with 14 bases lying between them. The CDR3 consists of 15 residues. Germline lookup yields CDR1 SGHTA and CDR2 FQGNSA. Here the CDR3 DNA reads TGTGCCAGCAGCTCCGAAATACAGGGTTACAATGAGCAGTTCTTC. It specifies CASSSEIQGYNEQFF.

This clone was seen only a few times. The V call is TRBV4-1, the J call TRBJ1-2; the D gene is possibly TRBD1 (5 bases). The length of the CDR3 is 14 residues. The germline gives CDR1 MGHRA, CDR2 YSYEKL. V was pared by 0 bases and J by 2 bases, with 7 bases between. The CDR3 coding sequence is TGCGCCAGCAGCCAAGAAGACAGCAACTATGGCTACACCTTC. Translating it yields CASSQEDSNYGYTF.

This clone was seen at least ten times. This rearrangement joins TRBV19 to TRBJ1-4; D possibly corresponds to TRBD1 (5 bases). Per germline, CDR1 LNHDA and CDR2 SQIVND (reference sequence). V was cut by 7 bases and J by 0 bases, with 9 bases left in between. The CDR3 length is 14 residues. The CDR3 loop reads CASTDSPTNEKLFF. In DNA form, the CDR3 reads TGTGCCAGTACTGACAGTCCAACTAATGAAAAACTGTTTTTT.

This chain links TRBV29-1 with TRBJ1-2; 12 bases align to TRBD1. This CDR3 contains 15 residues. CDR1 and CDR2 from the germline V gene are SQVTM and ANQGSEA. The V gene end was trimmed by 1 base and the J gene end by 2 bases; junction bases not matched to a gene: 2. The CDR3 region is CSVEGDRGRNYGYTF. The CDR3 DNA reads TGCAGCGTTGAAGGGGACAGGGGGCGAAACTATGGCTACACCTTC.

This sequence joins TRBV5-6 and TRBJ2-1, with D perhaps matching TRBD1 (5 bases). From germline, CDR1 is SGHDT and CDR2 YYEEEE. The CDR3 totals 14 residues. V lost 1 base and J 5 bases, leaving 10 bases between the germline ends. The CDR3 loop reads CASSLRGKNNEQFF. As DNA, the CDR3 is TGTGCCAGCAGCTTGAGGGGAAAGAACAATGAGCAGTTCTTC.

This clone came up a few times. The V and J genes are TRBV7-9 and TRBJ2-5; D gene ambiguous. CDR1 is SEHNR and CDR2 is FQNEAQ in the germline V gene (reference sequence). The CDR3 consists of 16 residues. V was clipped by 5 bases and J by 2 bases, with 18 bases between them. The CDR3 region is CASSPEEAWNQETQYF. CDR3 DNA: TGTGCCAGCAGCCCGGAAGAGGCCTGGAATCAAGAGACCCAGTACTTC. The full variable domain, rest sourced from reference TRBV7-9 and TRBJ2-5, is DTGVSQNPRHKITKRGQNVTFRCDPISEHNRLYWYRQTLGQGPEFLTYFQNEAQLEKSRLLSDRFSAERPKGSFSTLEIQRTEQGDSAMYLCASSPEEAWNQETQYFGPGTRLLVL.

This clone was observed many times. The rearrangement joins TRBV5-6 to TRBJ2-7; the match to TRBD1 covers 9 bases. This CDR3 is built from 16 residues. Germline values: CDR1 SGHDT, CDR2 YYEEEE. Trimming cost V 2 bases and J 6 bases; bases outside gene matches: 12. This CDR3 reads CASSFSQGTGLTEQYF. The CDR3 DNA is TGTGCCAGCAGCTTTTCCCAAGGGACAGGGCTTACCGAGCAGTACTTC.